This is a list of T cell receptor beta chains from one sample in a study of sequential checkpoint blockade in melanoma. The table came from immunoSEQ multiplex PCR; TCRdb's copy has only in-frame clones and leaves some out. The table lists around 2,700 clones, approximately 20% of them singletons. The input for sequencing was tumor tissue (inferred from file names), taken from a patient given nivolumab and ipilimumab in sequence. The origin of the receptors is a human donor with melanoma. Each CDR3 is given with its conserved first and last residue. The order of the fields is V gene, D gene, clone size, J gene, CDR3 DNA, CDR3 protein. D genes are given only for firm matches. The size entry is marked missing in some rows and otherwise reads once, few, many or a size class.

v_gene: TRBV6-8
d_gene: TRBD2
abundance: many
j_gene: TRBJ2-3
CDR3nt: TGTGCCAGCAGTTACTCGAGGGCTAGCGGGTACCCCACAGATACGCAGTATTTT
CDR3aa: CASSYSRASGYPTDTQYF

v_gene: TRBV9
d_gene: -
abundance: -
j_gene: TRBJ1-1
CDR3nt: TGTGCCAGTGGCCAAGGAGGAACTGAAGCTTTCTTT
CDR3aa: CASGQGGTEAFF

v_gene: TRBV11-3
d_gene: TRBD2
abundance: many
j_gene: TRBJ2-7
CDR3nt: TGTGCCAGCAGCTTGGGCGGGAGCTCCTACGAGCAGTACTTC
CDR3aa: CASSLGGSSYEQYF

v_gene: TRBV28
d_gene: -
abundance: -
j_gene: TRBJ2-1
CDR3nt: TGTGCCAGCAGTTTATGGCAAGCCCAGGACAATGAGCAGTTCTTC
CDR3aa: CASSLWQAQDNEQFF

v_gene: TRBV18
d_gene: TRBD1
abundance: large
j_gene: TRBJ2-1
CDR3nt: TGTGCCACCGGACAGGGGAAAAACAATGAGCAGTTCTTC
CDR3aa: CATGQGKNNEQFF

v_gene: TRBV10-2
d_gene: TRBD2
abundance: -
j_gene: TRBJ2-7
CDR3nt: TGCGCCAGCAGTTCTCTAGCGGATGGGGGGGGCTACGAGCAGTACTTC
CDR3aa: CASSSLADGGGYEQYF

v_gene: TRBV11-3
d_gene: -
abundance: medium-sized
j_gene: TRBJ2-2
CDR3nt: TGTGCCAGCAGCTTGGATCCCAGCCGAGCGAACACCGGGGAGCTGTTTTTT
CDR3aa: CASSLDPSRANTGELFF

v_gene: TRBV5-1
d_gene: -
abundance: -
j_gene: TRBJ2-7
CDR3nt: TGCGCCAGCAGCTTGACTCACGATGCTCCCTACGAGCAGTACTTC
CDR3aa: CASSLTHDAPYEQYF

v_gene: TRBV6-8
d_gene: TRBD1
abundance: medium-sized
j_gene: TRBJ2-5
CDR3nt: TGTGCCAGCAGCCACGGACAGGGACCCTGGGAGACCCAGTACTTC
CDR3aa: CASSHGQGPWETQYF

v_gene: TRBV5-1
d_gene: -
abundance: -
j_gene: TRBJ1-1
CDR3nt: TGCGCCAGCAGCCGCGACGGTCTGAACACTGAAGCTTTCTTT
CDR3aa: CASSRDGLNTEAFF

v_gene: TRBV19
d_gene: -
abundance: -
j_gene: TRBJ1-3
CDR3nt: TGTGCCAGTAGTATAAATTCGGGACTCTCTGGAAACACCATATATTTT
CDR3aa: CASSINSGLSGNTIYF

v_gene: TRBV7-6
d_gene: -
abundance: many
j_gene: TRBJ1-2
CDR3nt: TGTGCCAGCAGCTTCTGGACTGCTCCTTATGGCTACACCTTC
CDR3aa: CASSFWTAPYGYTF

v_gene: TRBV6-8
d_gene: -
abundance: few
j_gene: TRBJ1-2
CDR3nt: TGTGCTTCCCGGATCAGGGTACAGGGCTATGGCTACACCTTC
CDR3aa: CASRIRVQGYGYTF

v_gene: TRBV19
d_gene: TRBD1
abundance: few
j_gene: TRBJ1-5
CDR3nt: TGTGCCAGTAGAAAGGGACAGTCACTAGGGGCCAATCAGCCCCAGCATTTT
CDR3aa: CASRKGQSLGANQPQHF

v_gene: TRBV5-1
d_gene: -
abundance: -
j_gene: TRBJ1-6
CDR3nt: TGCGCCAGCAGCTTGTTAGGGGGGGACAATTCACCCCTCCACTTT
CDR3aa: CASSLLGGDNSPLHF

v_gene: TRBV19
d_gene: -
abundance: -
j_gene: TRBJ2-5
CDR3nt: TGTGCCAGTAGTATAGCATACAGGGCAGCTCAAGAGACCCAGTACTTC
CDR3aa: CASSIAYRAAQETQYF

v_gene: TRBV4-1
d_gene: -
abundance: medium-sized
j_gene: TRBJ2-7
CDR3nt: TGCGCCAGCAGCCAAGATTCCGGCAGAAGCGAGCAGTACTTC
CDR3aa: CASSQDSGRSEQYF

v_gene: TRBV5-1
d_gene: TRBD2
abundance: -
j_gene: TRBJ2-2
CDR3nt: TGCGCCAGCACTACTGGGACTAGCGGTAATGTGGGGGAGCTGTTTTTT
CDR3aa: CASTTGTSGNVGELFF

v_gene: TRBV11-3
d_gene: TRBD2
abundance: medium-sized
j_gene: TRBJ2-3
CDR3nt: TGTGCCAGCAGCTTTGAGCTAGCGGTCCACACAGATACGCAGTATTTT
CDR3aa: CASSFELAVHTDTQYF

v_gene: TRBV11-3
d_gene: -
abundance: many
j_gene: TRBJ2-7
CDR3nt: TGTGCCAGCAGCATTGAAGGGGTCTCCTACGAGCAGTACTTC
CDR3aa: CASSIEGVSYEQYF

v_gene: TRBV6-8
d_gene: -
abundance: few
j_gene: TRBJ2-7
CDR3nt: TGTGCCAGCAGTGCAACGGACCCTTCCTACGAGCAGTACTTC
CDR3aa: CASSATDPSYEQYF

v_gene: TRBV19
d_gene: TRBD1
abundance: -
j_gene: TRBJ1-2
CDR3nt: TGTGCCAGTAGTGGGGACAGGGGTAGGGGTGGCTACACCTTC
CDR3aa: CASSGDRGRGGYTF

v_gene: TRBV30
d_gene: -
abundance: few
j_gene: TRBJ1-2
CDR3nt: TGTGCCTGGGAACCGCCGGAGTATAACTATGGCTACACCTTC
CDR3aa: CAWEPPEYNYGYTF

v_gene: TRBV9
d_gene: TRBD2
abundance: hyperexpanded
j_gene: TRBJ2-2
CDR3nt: TGTGCCAGCAGCGTAGGGGGTAGCGGGACCGGGGAGCTGTTTTTT
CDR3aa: CASSVGGSGTGELFF

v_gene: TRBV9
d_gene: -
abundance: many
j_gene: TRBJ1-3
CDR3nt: TGTGCCAGCAATCCTCGGGGAATTGGAAACACCATATATTTT
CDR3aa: CASNPRGIGNTIYF

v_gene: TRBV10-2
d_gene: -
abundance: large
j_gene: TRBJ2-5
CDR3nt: TGCGCCAGCAGTGAGCGTGCTAACGGAGAGACCCAGTACTTC
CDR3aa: CASSERANGETQYF

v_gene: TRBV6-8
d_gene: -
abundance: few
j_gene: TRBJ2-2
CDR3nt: TGTGCCAGCAGTTTATATGGACAAAACACCGGGGAGCTGTTTTTT
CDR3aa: CASSLYGQNTGELFF

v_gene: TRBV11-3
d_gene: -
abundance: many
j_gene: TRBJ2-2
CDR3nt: TGTGCCAGCAGCTTATTTTTGATGCAGAACACCGGGGAGCTGTTTTTT
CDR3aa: CASSLFLMQNTGELFF

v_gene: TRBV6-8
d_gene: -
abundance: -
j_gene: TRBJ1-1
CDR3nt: TGTGCCAGCACATCGTGGGGCTACACTGAAGCTTTCTTT
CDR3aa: CASTSWGYTEAFF

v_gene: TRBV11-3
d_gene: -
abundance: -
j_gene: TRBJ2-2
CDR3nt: TGTGCCAGCAGTTCGGACCCCGGGGACACCGGGGAGCTGTTTTTT
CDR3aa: CASSSDPGDTGELFF

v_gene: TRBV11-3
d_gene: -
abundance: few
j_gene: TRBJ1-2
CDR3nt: TGTGCCAGCAGCTTGGCCCCCGGACAAGTCAACTATGGCTACACCTTC
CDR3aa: CASSLAPGQVNYGYTF

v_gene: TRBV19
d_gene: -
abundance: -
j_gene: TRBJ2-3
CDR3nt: TGTGCCAGTAGTGTCCCCGCAGTCACAGATACGCAGTATTTT
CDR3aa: CASSVPAVTDTQYF

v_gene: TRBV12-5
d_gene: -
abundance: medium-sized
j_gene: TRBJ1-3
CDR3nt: TGTGCCAGCACACAGGTCTCTGGAAACACCATATATTTT
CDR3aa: CASTQVSGNTIYF

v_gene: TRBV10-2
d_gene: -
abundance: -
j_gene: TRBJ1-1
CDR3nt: TGCGCCAGCAGCGAGACAGGCAGAAGCGAAGCTTTCTTT
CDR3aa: CASSETGRSEAFF

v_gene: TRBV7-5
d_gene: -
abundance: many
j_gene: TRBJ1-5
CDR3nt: TGTGCCAGCAGCGTTGGGACAGAGGGCAATCAGCCCCAGCATTTT
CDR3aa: CASSVGTEGNQPQHF

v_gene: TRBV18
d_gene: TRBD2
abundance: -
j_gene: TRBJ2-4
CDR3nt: TGTGCCAGCTCACCACCCGCGGGGGGTTATGCCAAAAACATTCAGTACTTC
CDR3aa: CASSPPAGGYAKNIQYF

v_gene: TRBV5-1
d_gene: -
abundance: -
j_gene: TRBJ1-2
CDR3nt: TGCGCCAGCAGCTTGGCAGGGGCAGCGGGCTATGGCTACACCTTC
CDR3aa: CASSLAGAAGYGYTF

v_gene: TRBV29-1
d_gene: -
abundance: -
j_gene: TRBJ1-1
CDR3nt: TGCAGCGGTTCTAATACAGAGAACACTGAAGCTTTCTTT
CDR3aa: CSGSNTENTEAFF

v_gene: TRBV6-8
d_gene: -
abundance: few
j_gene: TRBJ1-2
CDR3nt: TGTGCCAGCAGTACCCCCGGGTATGGCTACACCTTC
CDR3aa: CASSTPGYGYTF

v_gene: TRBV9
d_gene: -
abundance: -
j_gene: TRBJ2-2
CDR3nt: TGTGCCAGCAGCCCTCTATCTTACAGGGCCGGGGAGCTGTTTTTT
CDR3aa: CASSPLSYRAGELFF

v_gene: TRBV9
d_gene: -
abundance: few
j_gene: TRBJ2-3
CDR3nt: TGTGCCAGCAGCGGGTGGATTAGCACAGATACGCAGTATTTT
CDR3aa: CASSGWISTDTQYF

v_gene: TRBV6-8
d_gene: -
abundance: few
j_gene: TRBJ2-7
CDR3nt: TGTGCCATCAGCCAGAAGGGGAGCTCCTACGAGCAGTACTTC
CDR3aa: CAISQKGSSYEQYF

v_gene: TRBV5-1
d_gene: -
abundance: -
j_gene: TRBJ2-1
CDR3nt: TGCGCCAGCAGCTTGGGTACACTAGCCTACAATGAGCAGTTCTTC
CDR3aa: CASSLGTLAYNEQFF